The clone carrying this TCR beta chain was found a few times. This entry comes from a study of T cell responses to AZD1222 COVID-19 vaccine. Method: immunoSEQ multiplex PCR; TCRdb's copy keeps in-frame clones and lacks some. The table includes roughly 100,000 clones, 80% to 90% detected once. Sequenced here: peripheral blood, sampled 28 days after the second AZD1222 dose. The clonotype was recovered from an adult who received the AZD1222 COVID-19 vaccine.

The CDR3 region has the DNA TGTGCCACCAGTGCCCTTGGACAGGGAGGATACGAGCAGTACTTC. This gives the protein CATSALGQGGYEQYF. V usage is TRBV24-1 and J usage is TRBJ2-7, with 8 bases lining up with TRBD1. The CDR3 consists of 15 residues. Germline assignment: CDR1 KGHDR and CDR2 SFDVKD. With V trimmed by 5 bases and J by 4 bases, 9 bases remained unmatched.